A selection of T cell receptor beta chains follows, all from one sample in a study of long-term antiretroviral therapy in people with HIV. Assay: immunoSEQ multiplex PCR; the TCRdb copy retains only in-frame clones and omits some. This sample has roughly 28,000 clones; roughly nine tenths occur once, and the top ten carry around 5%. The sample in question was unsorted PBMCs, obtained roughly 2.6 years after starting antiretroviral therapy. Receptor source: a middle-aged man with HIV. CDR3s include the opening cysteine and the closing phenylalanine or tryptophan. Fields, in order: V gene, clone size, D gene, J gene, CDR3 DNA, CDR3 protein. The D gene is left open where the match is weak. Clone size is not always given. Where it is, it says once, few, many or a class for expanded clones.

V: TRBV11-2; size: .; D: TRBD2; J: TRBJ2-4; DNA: TGTGCCAGCAGCTCGGCTAGCGGGAGGTACATTCAGTACTTC; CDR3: CASSSASGRYIQYF
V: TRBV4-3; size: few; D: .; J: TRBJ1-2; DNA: TGCGCCAGCAGCCAAGATGGAGCTAACTATGGCTACACCTTC; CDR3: CASSQDGANYGYTF
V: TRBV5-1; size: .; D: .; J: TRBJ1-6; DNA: TGCGCCAGCAGCTTAGGACACTCTAATTCACCCCTCCACTTT; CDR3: CASSLGHSNSPLHF
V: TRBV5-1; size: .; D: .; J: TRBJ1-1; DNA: TGCGCCAGCAGCCCGGACCACGAGACAGGAGTGAACACTGAAGCTTTCTTT; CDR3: CASSPDHETGVNTEAFF
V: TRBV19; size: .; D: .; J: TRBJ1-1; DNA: TGTGCCAGTAGTATAAATGGGGACACTGAAGCTTTCTTT; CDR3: CASSINGDTEAFF
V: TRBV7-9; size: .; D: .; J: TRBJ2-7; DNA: TGTGCCAGCAGCTTAAATGAAAAGTACGAGCAGTACTTC; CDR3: CASSLNEKYEQYF
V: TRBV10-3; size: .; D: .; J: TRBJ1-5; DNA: TGTGCCATCAGTGAGTCGAAGAGCAATCAGCCCCAGCATTTT; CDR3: CAISESKSNQPQHF
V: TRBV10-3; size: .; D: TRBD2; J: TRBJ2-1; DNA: TGTGCCATCAGTGAGTCAACTAGCGGGGGGAAATGGGATAAGTTCTTC; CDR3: CAISESTSGGKWDKFF
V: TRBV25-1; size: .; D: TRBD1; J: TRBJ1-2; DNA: TGTGCCAGCAGTGGGCAGGGGGTTAACTATGGCTACACCTTC; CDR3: CASSGQGVNYGYTF
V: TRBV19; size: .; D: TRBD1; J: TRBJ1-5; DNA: TGTGCCAGTAGTATTTTCGGACAGGTCTTCAACCAGCCCCAGCATTTT; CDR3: CASSIFGQVFNQPQHF
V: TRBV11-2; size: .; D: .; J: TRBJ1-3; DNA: TGTGCCAGCAGCTTAGTTGGGGGGCAGGACACCATATATTTT; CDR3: CASSLVGGQDTIYF
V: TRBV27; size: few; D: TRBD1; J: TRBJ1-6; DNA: TGTGCCAGCAGCAGGGGACAGGGGAGGGCCTCACCCCTCCACTTT; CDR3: CASSRGQGRASPLHF
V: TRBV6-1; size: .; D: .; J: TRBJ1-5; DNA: TGTGCCAGCAGTGAAGTAGCGTCGAGCAATCAGCCCCAGCATTTT; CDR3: CASSEVASSNQPQHF
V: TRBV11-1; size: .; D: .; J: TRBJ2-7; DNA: TGTGCCAGCAGCTCCGCCTTCTACGAGCAGTACTTC; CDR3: CASSSAFYEQYF
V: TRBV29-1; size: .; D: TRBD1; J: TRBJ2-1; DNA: TGCAGCGCCTCTCAGACAGGGAACAATGAGCAGTTCTTC; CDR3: CSASQTGNNEQFF
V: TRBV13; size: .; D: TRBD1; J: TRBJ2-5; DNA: TGTGCCAGCAGCCCAAGCCTAGGGGACAGGGGGGCACAGACCCAGTACTTC; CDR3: CASSPSLGDRGAQTQYF
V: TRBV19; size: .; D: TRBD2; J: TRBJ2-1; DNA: TGTGCCAGTAGTCCCTTGACTAGCGGGGGCTCCCCGGGGCAGTTCTTC; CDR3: CASSPLTSGGSPGQFF
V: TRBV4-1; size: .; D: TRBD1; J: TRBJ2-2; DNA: TGCGCCAGCAGCCTCACAGGGGAGAGCACCGGGGAGCTGTTTTTT; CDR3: CASSLTGESTGELFF
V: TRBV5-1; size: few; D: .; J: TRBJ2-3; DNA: TGCGCCAGCAGCTTGGTGGGCCAGAGCACAGATACGCAGTATTTT; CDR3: CASSLVGQSTDTQYF
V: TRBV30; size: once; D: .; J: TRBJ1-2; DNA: TGTGCCTGGAGGAGGGGTCCATCATCAGGCTACACCTTC; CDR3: CAWRRGPSSGYTF
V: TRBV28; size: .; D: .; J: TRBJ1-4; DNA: TGTGCCATCACAGCTAATGAAAAACTGTTTTTT; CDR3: CAITANEKLFF
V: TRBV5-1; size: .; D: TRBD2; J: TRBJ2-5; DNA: TGCGCCAGCAGCTTGGAACTAGCGGGGCCAACGGAGACCCAGTACTTC; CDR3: CASSLELAGPTETQYF
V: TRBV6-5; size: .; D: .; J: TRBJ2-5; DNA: TGTGCCAGCAACCCGCGGCGGGGGCTTATCGAGACCCAGTACTTC; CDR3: CASNPRRGLIETQYF
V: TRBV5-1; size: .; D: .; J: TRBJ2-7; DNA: TGCGCCAGCAGCTTGGAACAGGGTTATTACGAGCAGTACTTC; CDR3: CASSLEQGYYEQYF
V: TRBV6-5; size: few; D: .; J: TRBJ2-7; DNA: TGTGCCAGCAGTTTAAGTCTTGGAGACGAGCAGTACTTC; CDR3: CASSLSLGDEQYF
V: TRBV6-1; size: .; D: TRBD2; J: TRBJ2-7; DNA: TGTGCCAGCAGTGCAGGGCTAGCGGGAGACTACGAGCAGTACTTC; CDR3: CASSAGLAGDYEQYF
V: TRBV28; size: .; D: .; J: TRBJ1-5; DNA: TGTGCCAGCAGTCTTCAAGCCGACGGGCATAGCAATCAGCCCCAGCATTTT; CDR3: CASSLQADGHSNQPQHF
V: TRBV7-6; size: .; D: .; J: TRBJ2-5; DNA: TGTGCCAGCAGCGCCGGCCACGGAGAGACCCAGTACTTC; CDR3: CASSAGHGETQYF
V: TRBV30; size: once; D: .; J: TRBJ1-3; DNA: TGTGCCTGGAGCGTTGGACAAGGGCCTAGAAACACCATATATTTT; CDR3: CAWSVGQGPRNTIYF
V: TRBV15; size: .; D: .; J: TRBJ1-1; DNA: TGTGCCACCAGCAGAGACAGGCCGTCTAAAGCTTTCTTT; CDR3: CATSRDRPSKAFF
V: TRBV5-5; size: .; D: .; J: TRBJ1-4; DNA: TGTGCCAGCAGCTCGGCCACAGCAACTAATGAAAAACTGTTTTTT; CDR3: CASSSATATNEKLFF
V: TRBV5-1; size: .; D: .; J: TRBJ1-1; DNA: TGCGCCAGCAGCTTGGGGGGGAGTACTGAAGCTTTCTTT; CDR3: CASSLGGSTEAFF
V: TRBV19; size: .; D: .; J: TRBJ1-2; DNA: TGTGCCAGTAGTACAGAAAGGGGACACAACTATGGCTACACCTTC; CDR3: CASSTERGHNYGYTF
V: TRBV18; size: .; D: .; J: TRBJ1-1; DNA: TGTGCCAGCTCACCAGGGCCGAACACTGAAGCTTTCTTT; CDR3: CASSPGPNTEAFF
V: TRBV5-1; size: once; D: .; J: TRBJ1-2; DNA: TGCGCCAGCAGCTTGGAACCAGTCGGCGGCTACACCTTC; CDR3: CASSLEPVGGYTF
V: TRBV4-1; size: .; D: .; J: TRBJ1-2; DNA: TGCGCCAGCAGCGGGGTAGGGTTTCATGGCTACACCTTC; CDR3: CASSGVGFHGYTF
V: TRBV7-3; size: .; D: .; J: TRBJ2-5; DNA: TGTGCCAGCAGCTTCGGCGGGTCCCAAGAGACCCAGTACTTC; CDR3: CASSFGGSQETQYF
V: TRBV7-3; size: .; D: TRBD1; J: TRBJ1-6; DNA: TGTGCCAGCAGCTTATCGGGGACAGGGGATTCACCCCTCCACTTT; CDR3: CASSLSGTGDSPLHF
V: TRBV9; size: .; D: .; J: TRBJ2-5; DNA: TGTGCCAGCAGCGGACCCACGGATCCTGTGGAGACCCAGTACTTC; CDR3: CASSGPTDPVETQYF
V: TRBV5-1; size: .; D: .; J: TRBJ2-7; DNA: TGCGCCAGCAGCCCTTGGCCGAAAGGGCAGACCTACGAGCAGTACTTC; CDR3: CASSPWPKGQTYEQYF
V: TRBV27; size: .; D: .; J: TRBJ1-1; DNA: TGTGCCAGCAGTTTCAGTTCAACAGCGAACACTGAAGCTTTCTTT; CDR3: CASSFSSTANTEAFF
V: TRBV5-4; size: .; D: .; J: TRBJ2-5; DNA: TGTGCCAGCAGCCCAGCCTTGAGGGCAGAGACCCAGTACTTC; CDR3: CASSPALRAETQYF
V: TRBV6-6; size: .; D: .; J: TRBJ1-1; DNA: TGTGCCAGCAGTTACTCGAGGGAGCCACCTCTTATGATTTTT; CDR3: CASSYSREPPLMIF
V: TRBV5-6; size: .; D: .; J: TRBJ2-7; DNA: TGTGCCAGCAGCTTCACCAGGGTCTCCTACGAGCAGTACTTC; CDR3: CASSFTRVSYEQYF
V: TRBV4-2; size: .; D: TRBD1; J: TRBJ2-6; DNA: TGTGCCAGCAGCCAAGGACAGGGTAGTGGTGGGGCCAACGTCCTGACTTTC; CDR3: CASSQGQGSGGANVLTF
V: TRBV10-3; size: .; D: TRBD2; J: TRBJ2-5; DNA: TGTGCCATCGCTAGCGGGGGGGTTGTAGAGACCCAGTACTTC; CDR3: CAIASGGVVETQYF
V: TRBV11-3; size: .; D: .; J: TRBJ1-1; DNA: TGTGCCAGCAGCTTAGGGGGAGGAGAAGCTTTCTTT; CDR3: CASSLGGGEAFF
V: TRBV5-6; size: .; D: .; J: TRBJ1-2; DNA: TGTGCCAGCAGCTTGGACTATGGCTACACCTTC; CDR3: CASSLDYGYTF
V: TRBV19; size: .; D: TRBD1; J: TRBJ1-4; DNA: TGTGCCAGTAGTATAGAAACGCCAGAGGACAGGGGGCTGAATGAAAAACTGTTTTTT; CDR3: CASSIETPEDRGLNEKLFF
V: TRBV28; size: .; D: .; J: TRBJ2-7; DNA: TGTGCCAGCAGTTCCGCGCGACTAGTTCCAAGCTCCTACGAGCAGTACTTC; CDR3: CASSSARLVPSSYEQYF
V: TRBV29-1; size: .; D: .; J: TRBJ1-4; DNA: TGCAGCGTTGAATTGTCCTTCCAGGCTAATGAAAAACTGTTTTTT; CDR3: CSVELSFQANEKLFF
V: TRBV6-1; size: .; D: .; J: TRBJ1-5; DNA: TGTGCCAGCTCCCCGACAGTCGGCAATCAGCCCCAGCATTTT; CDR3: CASSPTVGNQPQHF
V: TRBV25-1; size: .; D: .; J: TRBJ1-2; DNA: TGTGCCAGCAGTGAATCCGACGGGTATGGCTACACCTTC; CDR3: CASSESDGYGYTF
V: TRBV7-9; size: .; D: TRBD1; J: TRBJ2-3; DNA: TGTGCCAGCAGCTTAGGGAATACAGGGGGCACAGATACGCAGTATTTT; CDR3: CASSLGNTGGTDTQYF
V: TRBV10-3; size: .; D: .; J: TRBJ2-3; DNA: TGTGCCACCCCCGGGCCCAGGAGGACAGATACGCAGTATTTT; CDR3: CATPGPRRTDTQYF
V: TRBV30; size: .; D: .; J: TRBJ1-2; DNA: TGTGCCTGGAGCCCCAACGGTAACTATGGCTACACCTTC; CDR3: CAWSPNGNYGYTF
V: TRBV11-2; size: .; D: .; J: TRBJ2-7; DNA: TGTGCCAGCAGCCCGGACCGTCCTAAGGAGCAGTACTTC; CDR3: CASSPDRPKEQYF